Below are 26 T cell receptor beta chains sequenced from a single sample in a study of cytomegalovirus exposure and HLA in healthy donors. A multiplex PCR was run with 60 Vbeta primers and 13 Jbeta primers. Assay: immunoSEQ multiplex PCR; the TCRdb copy retains only in-frame clones and omits some. Of about 110,000 clones listed, over 70% are singletons. The sample taken for sequencing was PBMCs. These TCRs come from a boy between 10 and 17 years old in good health and CMV-seronegative.

The chain recombines TRBV9 with TRBJ1-5, with D perhaps matching TRBD1 (5 bases). Germline CDR1 SGDLS, CDR2 YYNGEE. V was trimmed by 0 bases and J by 9 bases, leaving 13 bases between them. The CDR3 length is 14 residues. The DNA of the CDR3 is TGTGCCAGCAGCGTAGAGGTGGGGCTGGGGCCCCAGCATTTT. Protein product: CASSVEVGLGPQHF.

The V call is TRBV6-5, the J call TRBJ1-2; 7 bases are a match to TRBD1. Trimming at V came to 5 bases and at J to 0 bases, leaving 6 bases not matched to a gene. Germline V gene lookup returns CDR1 MNHEY and CDR2 SVGAGI. This CDR3 has 15 amino acids. The CDR3 DNA is TGTGCCAGCAGTCTAACCGGGACAGCTAACTATGGCTACACCTTC. Protein product: CASSLTGTANYGYTF.

This rearrangement joins TRBV5-1 to TRBJ2-3; D not certain. The CDR3 is 14 amino acids. The V end lost 4 bases, the J end lost 0 bases, and 9 bases lay between the germline ends. The germline CDR1 and CDR2 sequences are SGHRS and YFSETQ. CDR3 coding DNA: TGCGCCAGCAGCCGACTTGAAAGCACAGATACGCAGTATTTT. Translated, it gives CASSRLESTDTQYF.

J is TRBJ1-2 and V is TRBV28; 7 bases align to TRBD1. Germline lookup yields CDR1 MDHEN and CDR2 SYDVKM. The CDR3 is 13 residues long. V gave up 6 bases and J gave up 5 bases; unmatched junction bases: 6. CDR3 sequence (DNA): TGTGCCAGCAGATATCCACAGGGGTATGGCTACACCTTC. Translated, it gives CASRYPQGYGYTF.

The chain couples TRBV7-9 to TRBJ2-7, with TRBD2 matching 11 bases. This CDR3 contains 15 residues. Germline trimming cut 3 bases from V and 4 bases from J; bases unmatched to any gene: 5. The germline V gene has CDR1 SEHNR and CDR2 FQNEAQ (reference sequence). The CDR3 bases are TGTGCCAGCAGCTTCGTAGCGGGAGGGCCTTACGAGCAGTACTTC. Translating it yields CASSFVAGGPYEQYF.

Only a few counts were recorded for this clone. The rearrangement links TRBV6-6 to TRBJ1-2; tentative D call: TRBD1 (5 bases). Trimming left V 5 bases short and J 2 bases short, with 9 bases between. CDR1 is MNHNY and CDR2 is SVGAGI in the germline V gene (reference sequence). This CDR3 is 13 amino acids long. The CDR3 bases are TGTGCCAGCAGTCCGACAGAGAACTATGGCTACACCTTC. Its translation: CASSPTENYGYTF.

The chain combines TRBV4-3 with TRBJ2-1; 12 bases match TRBD2. V trimming: 1 base; J trimming: 4 bases; junction bases outside the gene matches: 2. The CDR3 extends over 16 amino acids. CDR1 and CDR2 (germline): LGHNA, YSLEER. For the CDR3, the DNA is TGCGCCAGCAGCCAAGGAACTAGCGGGAGGTACAATGAGCAGTTCTTC. Its protein is CASSQGTSGRYNEQFF.

The J gene is TRBJ2-7, the V gene TRBV6-5; a weak D match, TRBD2 (5 bases). V was pared by 8 bases and J by 3 bases, with 5 bases between. CDR1 and CDR2 (germline): MNHEY, SVGAGI. This CDR3 spans 10 amino acids. The CDR3 DNA is TGTGCCAGCGGACTCTACGAGCAGTACTTC. This encodes CASGLYEQYF.

The CDR3 reads CASSPLGQGGGYTF. The CDR3 DNA sequence: TGTGCCAGCAGCCCCCTAGGACAGGGTGGCGGCTACACCTTC. The chain links TRBV7-2 to TRBJ1-2; TRBD1 aligns across 8 bases. Germline values: CDR1 SGHTA, CDR2 FQGNSA. This CDR3 region has 14 residues. The J segment lost 8 bases and the V segment lost 5 bases, leaving 10 bases of the junction unmatched.

This chain links TRBV27 with TRBJ2-7, with TRBD1 matching over 8 bases. Losses at the gene ends were 4 bases for V and 3 bases for J; bases not matched to a gene: 5. Per the germline V gene, CDR1 is MNHEY and CDR2 is SMNVEV (reference sequence). This CDR3 comprises 14 residues. The CDR3 loop reads CASSSHRGSYEQYF. CDR3 coding DNA: TGTGCCAGCAGTTCCCACAGGGGGAGCTACGAGCAGTACTTC.

On this clone itself: Within the sample, other DNA sequences also encode this same CDR3. V gene TRBV13 combines with J gene TRBJ2-5; no clear D gene. Germline V gives CDR1 PRHDT, CDR2 FYEKMQ (reference sequence). CDR3 length: 11 amino acids. The V gene lost 5 bases and the J gene lost 2 bases, with 3 bases spanning the gap. The CDR3 nucleotides read TGTGCCAGCAGCCAGCAAGAGACCCAGTACTTC. Residues: CASSQQETQYF.

This clone was picked up a small number of times. The V call is TRBV7-8, the J call TRBJ1-6, with TRBD1 identical over 7 bases. Germline V gene data show CDR1 as SGHVS and CDR2 as FQNEAQ. The trim removed 1 base at V and 8 bases at J, leaving 2 bases unmatched. The CDR3 sequence is 14 residues long. CDR3 protein: CASSLVGGYSPLHF. The DNA of the CDR3 is TGTGCCAGCAGCTTAGTAGGGGGCTATTCACCCCTCCACTTT.

The chain has TRBV13 and TRBJ2-2, with D unresolved. V dropped 4 bases and J dropped 3 bases, with 3 bases sitting between them. Looked up from germline, CDR1 is PRHDT and CDR2 is FYEKMQ (reference sequence). This CDR3 is built from 12 residues. The CDR3: CASSSYTGELFF. The CDR3 DNA sequence: TGTGCCAGCAGCTCCTACACCGGGGAGCTGTTTTTT.

The chain joins TRBV9 to TRBJ1-1; maybe TRBD1 (6 bases). Germline assignment: CDR1 SGDLS and CDR2 YYNGEE. There are 15 residues in the CDR3. Between the trimmed V and J ends, which lost 4 bases and 0 bases, there was a span of 13 bases. The CDR3 region has the DNA TGTGCCAGCAGCCCAGGGACAATAATGAACACTGAAGCTTTCTTT. Translating gives CASSPGTIMNTEAFF.

The chain employs TRBV7-2 and TRBJ1-5, with D hard to call. Germline V gives CDR1 SGHTA, CDR2 FQGNSA. V lost 5 bases and J lost 7, with 15 bases in between. This CDR3 has 14 amino acids. Here the CDR3 reads CASSPPPTGQPQHF. CDR3 sequence (DNA): TGTGCCAGCAGCCCACCCCCCACGGGGCAGCCCCAGCATTTT.

The CDR3 DNA reads TGTGCCAGCAGCTTTGATTGGACAGTGGGCTTTGGCTACACCTTC. Translation gives CASSFDWTVGFGYTF. This chain connects TRBV5-6 to TRBJ1-2; possible D gene TRBD1, 6 bases. CDR3 length: 15 residues. The V end lost 2 bases, the J end lost 7 bases, and 18 bases lay between the germline ends. Per germline, CDR1 SGHDT and CDR2 YYEEEE.

V and J are TRBV29-1 and TRBJ2-7; 10 bases map to TRBD2. From germline, CDR1 is SQVTM and CDR2 ANQGSEA. The CDR3 spans 15 residues. V shed 5 bases and J 2 bases; nucleotides not matched to a gene: 9. In DNA, the CDR3 is TGCAGCGTTACGCGAGCTAGCGGGGGACCCTACGAGCAGTACTTC. Encoded protein: CSVTRASGGPYEQYF.

The CDR3 nucleotides are TGTGCCAGCAGCTTAGATTTGACGGGAGGGCGAGACGAGCAGTACTTC. The encoded protein is CASSLDLTGGRDEQYF. The chain employs TRBV7-9 and TRBJ2-7, with TRBD2 matching over 8 bases. This CDR3 spans 16 amino acids. Losses at the gene ends were 1 base for V and 5 bases for J; bases not matched to a gene: 10. Looked up from germline, CDR1 is SEHNR and CDR2 is FQNEAQ (reference sequence).

This clone was recorded once. The chain links TRBV27 to TRBJ2-7; D uncertain. With 0 bases removed from V and 0 bases from J, the gap between germline ends came to 6 bases. The V gene's germline CDR1 is MNHEY and CDR2 SMNVEV (reference sequence). There are 14 residues in the CDR3. The CDR3 DNA reads as TGTGCCAGCAGTTTATCCCCTAGCTCCTACGAGCAGTACTTC. Its translation: CASSLSPSSYEQYF.

In its sample, this clone was seen a few times. This chain links TRBV28 with TRBJ1-4; 7 bases agree with TRBD1. V was pared by 2 bases and J by 5 bases, with 8 bases of the junction left unmatched. Germline CDR1 and CDR2: MDHEN and SYDVKM. The CDR3 extends over 16 amino acids. The CDR3 loop is CASSLGFRGSNEKLFF. The CDR3 nucleotides read TGTGCCAGCAGTTTAGGGTTCAGGGGGTCGAATGAAAAACTGTTTTTT.

The rearrangement links TRBV2 to TRBJ2-7, with 10 bases that match TRBD2. CDR3 length: 15 amino acids. Per the germline V gene, CDR1 is SNHLY and CDR2 is FYNNEI. The junction had 12 bases not matched to a gene; V was cut back by 6 bases and J by 7 bases. The CDR3 DNA reads TGTGCCAGCAGCGCCCGACTAGCGGGTGCGAGGGAGCAGTACTTC. Encoded protein: CASSARLAGAREQYF.

This sequence joins TRBV12-1 and TRBJ2-1; no DNA check was done on the table's D call, TRBD1. TRBV12-1 represents a pseudogene. The CDR3 is made up of 14 amino acids. The CDR3: CASSLPWLVNEQFF. The DNA of the CDR3 is TGTGCCAGCAGCTTGCCATGGCTTGTGAATGAGCAGTTCTTC.

In regard to this clone: Relative to the germline gene, one junction end is altered; a read error may explain this. V and J are TRBV5-4 and TRBJ1-1; D perhaps matches TRBD1 (5 bases). CDR1 and CDR2 from the germline V gene are SGHNT and YYREEE (reference sequence). The CDR3 length is 11 residues. In DNA, the CDR3 is TGTGCCAGCAGCGCGGACACGGAAGCTTTCTTT. Encoded protein: CASSADTEAFF.

The CDR3, as DNA: TGTGCCACCAGTATCTCTGGAAACACCATATATTTT. Encoded protein: CATSISGNTIYF. J is TRBJ1-3 and V is TRBV15; no definite D call. This CDR3 has 12 residues. The germline gives CDR1 LNHNV, CDR2 YYDKDF (reference sequence). The V end was cut by 6 bases, the J end by 0 bases, with 3 bases between. Full variable domain (outside the CDR3, taken from reference TRBV15 and TRBJ1-3): DAMVIQNPRYQVTQFGKPVTLSCSQTLNHNVMYWYQQKSSQAPKLLFHYYDKDFNNEADTPDNFQSRRPNTSFCFLDIRSPGLGDTAMYLCATSISGNTIYFGEGSWLTVV.

This sequence joins TRBV27 and TRBJ2-7; 11 bases match TRBD2. Germline CDR1 is MNHEY and CDR2 is SMNVEV (reference sequence). CDR3 size: 14 residues. With V trimmed by 8 bases and J by 5 bases, 8 bases remained unmatched. CDR3 nucleotide sequence: TGTGCCAGCTCGACTACTAGCGGGAGTAACGAGCAGTACTTC. This sequence encodes CASSTTSGSNEQYF.

The V gene is TRBV6-5, the J gene TRBJ2-5; TRBD2 aligns across 8 bases. The V gene's germline CDR1 is MNHEY and CDR2 SVGAGI. This CDR3 contains 15 residues. The junction had 3 bases not matched to a gene; V was cut back by 2 bases and J by 1 base. For the CDR3, the DNA is TGTGCCAGCAGTTACACTGGACTAGCCCAAGAGACCCAGTACTTC. The encoded protein is CASSYTGLAQETQYF.